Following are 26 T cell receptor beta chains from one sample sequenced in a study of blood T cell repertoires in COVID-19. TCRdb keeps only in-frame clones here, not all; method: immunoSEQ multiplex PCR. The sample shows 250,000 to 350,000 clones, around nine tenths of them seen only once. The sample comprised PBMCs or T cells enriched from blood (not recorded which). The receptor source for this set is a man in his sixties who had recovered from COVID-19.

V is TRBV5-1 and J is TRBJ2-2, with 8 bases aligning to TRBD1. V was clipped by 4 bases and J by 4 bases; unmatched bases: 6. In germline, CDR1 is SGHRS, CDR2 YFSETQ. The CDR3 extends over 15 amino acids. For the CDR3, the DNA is TGCGCCAGCAGCACTGGACAGGGTGGCACCGGGGAGCTGTTTTTT. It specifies CASSTGQGGTGELFF.

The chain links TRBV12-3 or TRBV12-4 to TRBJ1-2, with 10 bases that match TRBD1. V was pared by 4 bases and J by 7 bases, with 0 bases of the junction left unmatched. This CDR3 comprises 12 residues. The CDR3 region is CASSWDRGGYTF. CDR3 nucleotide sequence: TGTGCCAGCAGTTGGGACAGGGGTGGCTACACCTTC.

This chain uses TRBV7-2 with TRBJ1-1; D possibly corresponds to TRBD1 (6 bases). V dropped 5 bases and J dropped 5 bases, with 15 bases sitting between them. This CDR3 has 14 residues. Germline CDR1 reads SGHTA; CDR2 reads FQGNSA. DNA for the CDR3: TGTGCCAGCAGCCTAAGATACAGGGTTACTGAAGCTTTCTTT. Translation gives CASSLRYRVTEAFF.

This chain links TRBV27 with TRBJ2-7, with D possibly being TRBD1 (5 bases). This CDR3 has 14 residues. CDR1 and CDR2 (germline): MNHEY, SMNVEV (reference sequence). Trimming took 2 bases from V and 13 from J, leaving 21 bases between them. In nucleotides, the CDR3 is TGTGCCAGCAGTTTAGTTGGGGCCAGTCCTTTCAAATACTTC. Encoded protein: CASSLVGASPFKYF.

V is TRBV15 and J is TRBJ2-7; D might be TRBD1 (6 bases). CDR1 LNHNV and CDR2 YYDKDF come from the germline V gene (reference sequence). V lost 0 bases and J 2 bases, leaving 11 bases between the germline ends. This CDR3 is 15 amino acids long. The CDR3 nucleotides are TGTGCCACCAGCAGAGACGGGACATACACCTACGAGCAGTACTTC. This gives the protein CATSRDGTYTYEQYF.

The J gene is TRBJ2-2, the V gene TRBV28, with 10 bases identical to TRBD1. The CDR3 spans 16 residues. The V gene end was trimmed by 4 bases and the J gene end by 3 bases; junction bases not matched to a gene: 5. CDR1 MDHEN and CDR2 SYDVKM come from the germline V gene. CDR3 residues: CASSSTGTGDTGELFF. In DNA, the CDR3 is TGTGCCAGCAGTTCAACCGGGACAGGGGACACCGGGGAGCTGTTTTTT.

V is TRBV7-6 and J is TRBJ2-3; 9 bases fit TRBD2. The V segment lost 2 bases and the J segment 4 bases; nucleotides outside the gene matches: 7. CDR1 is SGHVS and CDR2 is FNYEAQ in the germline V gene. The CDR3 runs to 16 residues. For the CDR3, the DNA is TGTGCCAGCAGCTTAACAGGCGGGAGGGTGGCAGATACGCAGTATTTT. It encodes CASSLTGGRVADTQYF.

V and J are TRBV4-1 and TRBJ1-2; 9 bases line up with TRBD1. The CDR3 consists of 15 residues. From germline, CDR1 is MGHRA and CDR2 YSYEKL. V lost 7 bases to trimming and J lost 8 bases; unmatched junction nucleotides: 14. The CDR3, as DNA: TGCGCCAGCACCAAAGCGGTGACAGGGGGATTGGGCTACACCTTC. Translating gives CASTKAVTGGLGYTF.

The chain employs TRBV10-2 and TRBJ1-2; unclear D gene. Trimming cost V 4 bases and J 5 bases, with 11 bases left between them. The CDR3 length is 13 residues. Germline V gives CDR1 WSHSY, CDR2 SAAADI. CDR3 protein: CASSGEGWYGYTF. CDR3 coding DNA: TGCGCCAGCAGTGGTGAGGGTTGGTATGGCTACACCTTC.

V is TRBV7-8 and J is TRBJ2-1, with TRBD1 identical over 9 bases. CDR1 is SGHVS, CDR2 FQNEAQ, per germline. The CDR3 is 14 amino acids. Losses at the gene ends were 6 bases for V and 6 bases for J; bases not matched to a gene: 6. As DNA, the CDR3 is TGTGCCAGCAGTCCCGGGACAGGGTCCAATGAGCAGTTCTTC. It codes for CASSPGTGSNEQFF.

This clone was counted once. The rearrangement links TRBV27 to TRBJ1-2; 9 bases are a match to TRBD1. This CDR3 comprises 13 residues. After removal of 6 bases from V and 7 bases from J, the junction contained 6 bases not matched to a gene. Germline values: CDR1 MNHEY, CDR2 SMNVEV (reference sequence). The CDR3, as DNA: TGTGCCAGCAGCCTACAGGGGGCCAGTGGCTACACCTTC. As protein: CASSLQGASGYTF.

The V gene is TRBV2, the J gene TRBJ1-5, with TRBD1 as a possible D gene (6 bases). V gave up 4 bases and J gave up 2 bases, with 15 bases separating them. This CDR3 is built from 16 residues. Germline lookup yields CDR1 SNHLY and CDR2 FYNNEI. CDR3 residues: CASSGVGGVGNQPQHF. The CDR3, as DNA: TGTGCCAGCAGTGGGGTAGGGGGGGTCGGCAATCAGCCCCAGCATTTT.

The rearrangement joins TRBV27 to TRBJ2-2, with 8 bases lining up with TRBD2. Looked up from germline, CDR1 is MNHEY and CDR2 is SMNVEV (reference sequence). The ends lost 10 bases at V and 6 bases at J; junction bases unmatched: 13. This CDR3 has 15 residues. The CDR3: CATKVAGREPGELFF. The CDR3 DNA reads TGTGCCACCAAGGTAGCGGGAAGGGAGCCCGGGGAGCTGTTTTTT.

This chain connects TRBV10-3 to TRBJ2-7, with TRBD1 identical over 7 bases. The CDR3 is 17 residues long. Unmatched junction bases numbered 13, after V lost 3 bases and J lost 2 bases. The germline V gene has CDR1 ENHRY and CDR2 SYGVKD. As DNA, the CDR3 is TGTGCCATCAGTGACCCCAGGGGGACGCTAACCGCCTACGAGCAGTACTTC. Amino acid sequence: CAISDPRGTLTAYEQYF.

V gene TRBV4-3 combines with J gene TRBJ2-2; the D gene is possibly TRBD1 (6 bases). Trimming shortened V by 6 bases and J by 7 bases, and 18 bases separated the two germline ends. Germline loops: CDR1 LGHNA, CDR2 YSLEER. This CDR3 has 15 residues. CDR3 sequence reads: CASSRQEPDSGELFF. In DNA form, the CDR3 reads TGCGCCAGCAGTCGACAGGAACCCGACAGCGGGGAGCTGTTTTTT.

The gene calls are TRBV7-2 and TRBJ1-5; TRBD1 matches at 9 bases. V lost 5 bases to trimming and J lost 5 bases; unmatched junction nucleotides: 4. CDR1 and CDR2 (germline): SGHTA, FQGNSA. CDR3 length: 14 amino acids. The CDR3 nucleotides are TGTGCCAGCAGCCCACAGGGGGCTTATCAGCCCCAGCATTTT. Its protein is CASSPQGAYQPQHF. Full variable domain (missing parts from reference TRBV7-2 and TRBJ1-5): GAGVSQSPSNKVTEKGKDVELRCDPISGHTALYWYRQSLGQGLEFLIYFQGNSAPDKSGLPSDRFSAERTGGSVSTLTIQRTQQEDSAVYLCASSPQGAYQPQHFGDGTRLSIL.

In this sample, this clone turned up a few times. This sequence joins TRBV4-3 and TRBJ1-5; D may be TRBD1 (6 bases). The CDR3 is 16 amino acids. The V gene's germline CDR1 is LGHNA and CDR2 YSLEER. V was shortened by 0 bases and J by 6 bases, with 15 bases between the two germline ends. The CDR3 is CASSQDSSYRVQPQHF. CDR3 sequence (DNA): TGCGCCAGCAGCCAAGATTCTTCGTACAGGGTTCAGCCCCAGCATTTT.

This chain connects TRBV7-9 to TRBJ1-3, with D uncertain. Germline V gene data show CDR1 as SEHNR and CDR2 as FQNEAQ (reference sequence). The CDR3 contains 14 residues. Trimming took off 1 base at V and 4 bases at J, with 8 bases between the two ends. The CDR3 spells CASSLESSGNTIYF. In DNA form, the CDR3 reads TGTGCCAGCAGCTTAGAGAGCTCGGGAAACACCATATATTTT. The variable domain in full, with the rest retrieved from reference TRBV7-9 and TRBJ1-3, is DTGVSQNPRHKITKRGQNVTFRCDPISEHNRLYWYRQTLGQGPEFLTYFQNEAQLEKSRLLSDRFSAERPKGSFSTLEIQRTEQGDSAMYLCASSLESSGNTIYFGEGSWLTVV.

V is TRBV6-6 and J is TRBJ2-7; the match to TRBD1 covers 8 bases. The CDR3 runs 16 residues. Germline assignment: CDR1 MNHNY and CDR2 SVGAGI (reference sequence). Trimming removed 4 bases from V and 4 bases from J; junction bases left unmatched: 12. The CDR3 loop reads CASSWASAGGAYEQYF. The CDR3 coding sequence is TGTGCCAGCAGTTGGGCCTCGGCAGGGGGCGCGTACGAGCAGTACTTC.

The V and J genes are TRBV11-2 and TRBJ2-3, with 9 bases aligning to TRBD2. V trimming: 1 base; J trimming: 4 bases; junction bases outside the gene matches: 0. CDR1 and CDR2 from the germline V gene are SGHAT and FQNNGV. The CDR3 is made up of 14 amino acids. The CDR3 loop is CASSLGGGADTQYF. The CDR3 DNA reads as TGTGCCAGCAGCTTAGGCGGGGGGGCAGATACGCAGTATTTT.

The CDR3 region is CASGPTSSPRSGQGAPGANVLTF. CDR3 nucleotides: TGTGCTAGTGGCCCAACGTCCTCTCCCCGTTCAGGACAGGGGGCGCCTGGGGCCAACGTCCTGACTTTC. The genes are TRBV12-5 and TRBJ2-6, with 11 bases lining up with TRBD1. After removal of 6 bases from V and 2 bases from J, the junction contained 24 bases not matched to a gene. CDR3 length equals 23 residues. CDR1 and CDR2 (germline): LGHNT, FRNRAP.

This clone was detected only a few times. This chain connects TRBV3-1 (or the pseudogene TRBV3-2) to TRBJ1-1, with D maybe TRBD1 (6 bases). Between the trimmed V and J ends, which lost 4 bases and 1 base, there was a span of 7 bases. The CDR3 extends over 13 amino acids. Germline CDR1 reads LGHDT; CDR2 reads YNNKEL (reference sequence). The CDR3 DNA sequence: TGTGCCAGCAGCCTACAGGGGAACACTGAAGCTTTCTTT. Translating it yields CASSLQGNTEAFF.

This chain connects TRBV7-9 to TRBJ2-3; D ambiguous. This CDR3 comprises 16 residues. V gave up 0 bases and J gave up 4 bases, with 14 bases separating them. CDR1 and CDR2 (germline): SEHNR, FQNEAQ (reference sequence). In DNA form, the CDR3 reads TGTGCCAGCAGCTTAGCCGAAGTAACTTCGGCAGATACGCAGTATTTT. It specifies CASSLAEVTSADTQYF.

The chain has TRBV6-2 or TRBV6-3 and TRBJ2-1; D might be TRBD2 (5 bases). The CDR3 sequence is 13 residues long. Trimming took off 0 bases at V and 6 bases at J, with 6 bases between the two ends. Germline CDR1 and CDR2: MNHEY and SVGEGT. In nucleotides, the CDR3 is TGTGCCAGCAGTTACTCTGAGGGCAATGAGCAGTTCTTC. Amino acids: CASSYSEGNEQFF.

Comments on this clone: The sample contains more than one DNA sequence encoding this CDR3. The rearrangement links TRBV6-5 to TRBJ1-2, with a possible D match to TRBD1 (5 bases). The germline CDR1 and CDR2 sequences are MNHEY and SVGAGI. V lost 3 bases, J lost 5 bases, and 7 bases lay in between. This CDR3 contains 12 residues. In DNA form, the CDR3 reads TGTGCCAGCAGTTATGGGGGGTATGGCTACACCTTC. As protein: CASSYGGYGYTF.

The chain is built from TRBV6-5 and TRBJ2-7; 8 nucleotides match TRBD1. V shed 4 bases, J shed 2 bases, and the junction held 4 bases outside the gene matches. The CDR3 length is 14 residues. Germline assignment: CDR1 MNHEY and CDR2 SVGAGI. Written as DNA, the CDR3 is TGTGCCAGCAGTTCCGGACAGGGACCCTACGAGCAGTACTTC. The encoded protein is CASSSGQGPYEQYF.